Reported below is one T cell receptor (beta chain). The antigen is not known. This entry comes from a study of cytomegalovirus exposure and HLA in healthy donors. Points from the study as a whole: Cytomegalovirus status was reportedly diagnosed by the classifier with high sensitivity and specificity. Most TCR sequences proved rare, with some public TCRs found in many donors. Three CMV-associated chains were confirmed in vitro to be specific for CMV antigens.

Clones were sequenced by immunoSEQ multiplex PCR, and TCRdb holds only the in-frame ones, with some missing. The table lists over 200,000 clones, roughly 91% of them singletons, with more than 1.5% in the top ten. There are 15 residues in the CDR3. Per the germline V gene, CDR1 is KGHSH and CDR2 is LQKENI. V was cut by 3 bases and J by 0 bases, with 11 bases left in between. Sequencing was carried out using PBMCs. The receptor was derived from a woman between 18 and 29 years old in good health and CMV-seropositive. J is TRBJ1-1 and V is TRBV18; possible D gene TRBD1, 6 bases. CDR3 DNA: TGTGCCAGCTCACCCGGACAGCTTTTGAACACTGAAGCTTTCTTT. Translated, it gives CASSPGQLLNTEAFF. The full variable domain, rest sourced from reference TRBV18 and TRBJ1-1, is NAGVMQNPRHLVRRRGQEARLRCSPMKGHSHVYWYRQLPEEGLKFMVYLQKENIIDESGMPKERFSAEFPKEGPSILRIQQVVRGDSAAYFCASSPGQLLNTEAFFGQGTRLTVV.